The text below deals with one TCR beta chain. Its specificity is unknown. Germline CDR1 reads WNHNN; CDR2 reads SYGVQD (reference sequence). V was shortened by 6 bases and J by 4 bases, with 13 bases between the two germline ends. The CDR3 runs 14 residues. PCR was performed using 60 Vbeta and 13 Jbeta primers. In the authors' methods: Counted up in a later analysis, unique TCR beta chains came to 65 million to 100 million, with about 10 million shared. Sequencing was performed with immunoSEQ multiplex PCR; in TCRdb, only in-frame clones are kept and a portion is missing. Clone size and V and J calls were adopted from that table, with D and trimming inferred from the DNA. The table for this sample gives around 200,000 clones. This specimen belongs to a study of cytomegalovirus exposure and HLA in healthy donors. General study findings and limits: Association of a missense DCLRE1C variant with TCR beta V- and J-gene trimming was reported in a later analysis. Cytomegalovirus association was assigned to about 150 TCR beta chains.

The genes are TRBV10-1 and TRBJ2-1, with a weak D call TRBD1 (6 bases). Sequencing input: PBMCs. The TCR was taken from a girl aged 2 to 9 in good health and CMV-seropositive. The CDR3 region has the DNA TGCGCCAGCAGCGCCGTCACAGGGTACAATGAGCAGTTCTTC. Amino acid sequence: CASSAVTGYNEQFF.